This T cell receptor beta chain was sequenced in a study of tumor-infiltrating lymphocytes in primary liver carcinoma (dated by TCRdb to about 2017). At the level of the whole study: The five patients, three men and two women aged 30 to 69 years, had hepatocellular carcinoma (four) or combined HCC and intrahepatic cholangiocarcinoma (one). The five patients had tumors staged T1-T3 N0M0, with maximum diameters ranging from roughly 4.2 to 10 cm. Each sample produced roughly 3.65 to 7.13 million productive TCRbeta reads, and read depth showed no significant difference between tissue types. TCRbeta repertoire sequencing, expression microarrays and whole-exome sequencing were combined in the study across five regions of each liver tumor, with adjacent normal tissue and blood also included. A total of about 35 specimens from 5 patients, comprising about 25 tumor regions, 5 adjacent noncancerous liver tissues and 5 peripheral blood samples, were covered by TCRbeta repertoire sequencing. To link TCRbeta repertoire diversity to the local molecular phenotype, the 20 to 25 tumor region samples were profiled with Agilent mRNA microarrays. Reproducibility between technical replicate repertoires was high, with correlation coefficients above 0.95 and mean shared-clone rates about 0.9.

About this clonotype: The specificity of this receptor is unknown. One end of the junction does not line up with germline, which may come from a read error.

Broader findings and caveats from the paper: Compared with blood, tumors had a significantly larger share of the repertoire taken up by the top 250 clones (p = 0.039). Just about 8-24% of top clones turned up in all five regions of a tumor, which suggests spatial heterogeneity among tumor-infiltrating T cells. Repertoire overlap was found to be higher between tumor regions (mean around 35%) than between tumor-adjacent (roughly 17%) or tumor-blood (about 14%) pairs, consistent with antigen-driven expansion. Only the TCR beta chain was sequenced, so true repertoire diversity is likely underestimated because unpaired alpha chains were not captured. Comparison of CD4+ and CD8+ T cell repertoires was precluded by the use of bulk unsorted samples. With just a few patients in the study, the authors point out that the findings should be validated in a larger study.

TCRbeta-specific cDNA was reverse-transcribed from approximately 0.5 ug total RNA using a constant-region primer and ProtoScript II reverse transcriptase. TCRbeta libraries were built with three nested multiplex PCR rounds, a slightly modified ARM-PCR procedure. Sample barcodes and Illumina adapters were added in a final 25-cycle PCR with Deep VentR polymerase. Amplicons of 200-500 bp were gel-purified with a QIAquick gel extraction kit before sequencing. An Illumina HiSeq 2500 was used to sequence the TCRbeta amplicons with 250-bp paired-end reads. As for the authors' bioinformatics: Quality trimming of reads was performed with Trimmomatic v0.33, and paired reads were merged with FLASH v1.2.11 so that full CDR3 sequences could be recovered. V, D and J germline segments were assigned to the rearranged TCRbeta sequences by MiGEC v1.2.1b. VDJtools v1.0.0 computed clonotype statistics and Shannon-Wiener diversity indices. To reduce sampling bias, subsequent analyses other than the diversity analysis used only the 250 most abundant clonotypes in each sample. The public reads were reanalyzed by TCRdb: fastp trimming at Q25, MiXCR alignment, in-frame beta chains only. A single entry per CDR3 protein holds the most common genes and DNA from its merged rows. The V and J calls shown here were made by TCRdb, not taken from the authors' results. Present in this sample are under 90,000 distinct CDR3 sequences, 60% to 75% of which were seen just once. Just under 20% of the sample belongs to the ten largest clones.

Total RNA and DNA were co-extracted without cell sorting from 20-30 mg of bulk tissue using the AllPrep DNA/RNA mini kit. Roughly 5 patients with histopathologically diagnosed primary liver carcinoma underwent surgical resection in China between November 2015 and March 2016. Chronic HBV infection was present in the patients, and the patients were treatment-naive at sampling. Five spatially separated regions were sampled from each tumor: the superior, inferior, left-lateral and right-lateral poles, plus the tumor centre. According to histology, viable tumor cells made up more than 85% of every tumor sample. Each fresh piece of tumor and adjacent tissue was cut in two, with one half stored in RNAlater at -80 degrees C and the other half sent for histology. The receptor was isolated from a man aged 35-49 years with primary liver carcinoma and hepatitis B virus infection. The sample comprised liver tumor tissue from sampling region 1. This specimen's cell subset or site label, per the study, means: tumor region T1, superior pole.

The DNA sequence is as follows: TGTGTCAGCAATGAAGCGGAAGGTCAGCCCCAGCATTTT. This codes for CVSNEAEGQPQHF. The V gene is TRBV6-1 and the J gene is TRBJ1-5, with no D gene named confidently. From the germline V gene, CDR1 is MNHNS and CDR2 is SASEGT. Taken from cysteine to phenylalanine, the CDR3 has 13 residues. Kept here is only the CDR3 DNA, which spans 39 bases and is read in frame from base 1.